Below, 10 T cell receptor beta chains from the same sample are listed, as sequenced in a study of regulatory T cells in long-lasting Graves disease. Indicated time point: newly diagnosed GD, antithyroid drugs for less than 3 months. RNA isolated from PBMCs was used to make the TCR library. CDR3 regions were amplified by Arm-PCR using iRepertoire HTBI primers to build TCR beta libraries. TCRdb itself ran the multiplex PCR reads through MiXCR, one entry per CDR3 protein. The profile shows around 500,000 distinct CDR3 sequences, 16% of them singletons. These same data were also listed under a study on T cells in Graves' hyperthyroidism and ophthalmopathy.

Sequenced here: peripheral blood mononuclear cells (PBMCs), sampled at new diagnosis, from a patient treated with antithyroid drugs. The source of these receptors is a woman aged 40-60 years with Graves disease.

This clonotype was observed a handful of times. The chain couples TRBV7-2 to TRBJ2-7; 8 nucleotides align to TRBD2. Unmatched junction bases numbered 6, after V lost 0 bases and J lost 5 bases. Looked up from germline, CDR1 is SGHTA and CDR2 is FQGNSA. There are 15 residues in the CDR3. Here the CDR3 DNA reads TGTGCCAGCAGCTTAGCGATCGGGGGGGCTAACGAGCAGTACTTC. The encoded protein is CASSLAIGGANEQYF.

This clonotype appeared a few times. The junction shows a germline mismatch at one end, possibly a read error. The V and J genes are TRBV20-1 and TRBJ1-2; D might be TRBD1 (5 bases). CDR3 length: 15 amino acids. Germline V gene lookup returns CDR1 DFQATT and CDR2 SNEGSKA (reference sequence). The CDR3 DNA reads TGCAATGCTAGGGGCAGGGAGACAGAAAACTATGGCTACACCTTC. This gives the protein CNARGRETENYGYTF.

A remark on this clonotype: A read error is possible here, since a much larger clone lies one base away. The rearrangement uses TRBV10-3 and TRBJ1-2; 9 positions match TRBD1. CDR3 length: 14 residues. Germline assignment: CDR1 ENHRY and CDR2 SYGVKD. The CDR3 protein is CVISDGTGGSGYTF. In DNA, the CDR3 is TGTGTCATCAGTGATGGTACAGGGGGCTCTGGCTACACCTTC.

This clonotype has a count of ten or more. The chain has TRBV6-1 and TRBJ2-7; the D is unclear. CDR1 and CDR2 (germline): MNHNS, SASEGT. Between the trimmed V and J ends, which lost 2 bases and 4 bases, there was a span of 12 bases. This CDR3 is 14 amino acids long. The CDR3, as DNA: TGTGCCAGCAGTGAACCATATAAGTCTTACGAGCAGTACTTC. It translates to CASSEPYKSYEQYF.

This clonotype was seen a few times. V gene TRBV15 combines with J gene TRBJ2-2, with D perhaps TRBD1 (5 bases). The V gene lost 1 base and the J gene lost 6 bases, with 6 bases spanning the gap. Germline CDR1 is LNHNV and CDR2 is YYDKDF (reference sequence). The CDR3 runs 13 residues. The CDR3 DNA reads as TGTGCCACCAGCAGAGTAGGGGCCGGGGAGCTGTTTTTT. Its protein product is CATSRVGAGELFF.

This clonotype was found many times. The chain carries TRBV18 and TRBJ2-7, with 7 positions matching TRBD2. The V segment lost 3 bases and the J segment 1 base; nucleotides outside the gene matches: 6. This CDR3 comprises 15 residues. Germline V CDR1 and CDR2: KGHSH, LQKENI. As DNA, the CDR3 is TGTGCCAGCTCACCCCCCCTGGGGGGGTCCTACGAGCAGTACTTC. Protein: CASSPPLGGSYEQYF.

This sequence joins TRBV7-8 and TRBJ1-1; maybe TRBD1 (5 bases). V was clipped by 1 base and J by 0 bases, with 12 bases between them. This CDR3 has 16 residues. Germline V gives CDR1 SGHVS, CDR2 FQNEAQ. The CDR3 sequence: CASSLGDGVLNTEAFF. In nucleotides, the CDR3 is TGTGCCAGCAGCTTAGGGGACGGAGTCCTGAACACTGAAGCTTTCTTT.

This clonotype was observed many times. The chain is built from TRBV6-1 and TRBJ2-2; 14 bases agree with TRBD2. The V gene end was trimmed by 8 bases and the J gene end by 1 base; junction bases not matched to a gene: 9. Looked up from germline, CDR1 is MNHNS and CDR2 is SASEGT. The CDR3 covers 18 residues. CDR3 sequence: CASARGLAGGRNTGELFF. In DNA, the CDR3 is TGTGCCAGCGCCAGAGGACTAGCGGGGGGCCGGAACACCGGGGAGCTGTTTTTT.

This clonotype was counted at least ten times. In DNA, the CDR3 is TGTGCCAGCTCACCACCATCCCTGGTGAACACTGAAGCTTTCTTT. Translated, it gives CASSPPSLVNTEAFF. The V gene is TRBV18, the J gene TRBJ1-1; no reliable D call. This CDR3 is 15 amino acids long. The V end was cut by 0 bases, the J end by 0 bases, with 8 bases between. Germline V gene sequence: CDR1 KGHSH, CDR2 LQKENI. Together with reference TRBV18 and TRBJ1-1, the CDR3 gives the full variable domain: NAGVMQNPRHLVRRRGQEARLRCSPMKGHSHVYWYRQLPEEGLKFMVYLQKENIIDESGMPKERFSAEFPKEGPSILRIQQVVRGDSAAYFCASSPPSLVNTEAFFGQGTRLTVV.

A few counts support this clonotype. This chain uses TRBV12-3 or TRBV12-4 with TRBJ2-1; 7 bases agree with TRBD2. The CDR3 totals 15 residues. With 6 bases clipped from V and 3 bases from J, the junction kept 8 bases outside the gene matches. CDR3 in amino acids: CASRVRGGSYNEQFF. The CDR3 bases are TGTGCCAGCAGGGTCCGGGGCGGGAGCTACAATGAGCAGTTCTTC.